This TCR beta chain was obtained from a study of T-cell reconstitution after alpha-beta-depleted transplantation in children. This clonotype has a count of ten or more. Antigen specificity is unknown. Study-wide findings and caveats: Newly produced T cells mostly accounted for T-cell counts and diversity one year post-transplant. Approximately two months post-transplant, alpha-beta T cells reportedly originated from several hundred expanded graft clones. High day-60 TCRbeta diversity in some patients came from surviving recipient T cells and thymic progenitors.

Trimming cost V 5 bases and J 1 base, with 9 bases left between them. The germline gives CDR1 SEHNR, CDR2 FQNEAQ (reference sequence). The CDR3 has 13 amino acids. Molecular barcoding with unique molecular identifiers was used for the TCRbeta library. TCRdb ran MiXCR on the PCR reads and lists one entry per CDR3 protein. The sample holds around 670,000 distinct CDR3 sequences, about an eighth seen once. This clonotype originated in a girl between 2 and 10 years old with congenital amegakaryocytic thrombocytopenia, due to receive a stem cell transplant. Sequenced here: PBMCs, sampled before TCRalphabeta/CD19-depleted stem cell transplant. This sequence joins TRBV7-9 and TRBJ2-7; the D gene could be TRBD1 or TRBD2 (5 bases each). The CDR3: CASSGDGSYEQYF. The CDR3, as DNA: TGTGCCAGCAGCGGGGACGGATCCTACGAGCAGTACTTC.